The rows below give T cell receptor beta chains drawn from one sample of a study of blood T cell repertoires in COVID-19. Produced via immunoSEQ multiplex PCR; TCRdb's table is partial and in-frame only. The table lists 35,000 to 45,000 clones, roughly 85% of them singletons. The specimen was peripheral blood. These receptors originate from a woman in her 70s in a cohort sampled during active COVID-19. Both conserved end residues are part of each CDR3. Fields, in order: J gene, clone size, V gene, D gene, CDR3 DNA, CDR3 protein. D genes are given only for firm matches. Not every row has a clone size; where given, it reads once, few, many or a size class.

J: TRBJ2-1
size: -
V: TRBV30
D: TRBD2
DNA: TGTGCCTGGAGTGTACTGCGGGAGATCGGTGAGCAGTTCTTC
CDR3: CAWSVLREIGEQFF

J: TRBJ2-4
size: -
V: TRBV7-9
D: TRBD2
DNA: TGTGCCAGCAGCTTCGCTAGCGGGGCAAAAAACATTCAGTACTTC
CDR3: CASSFASGAKNIQYF

J: TRBJ2-4
size: -
V: TRBV28
D: -
DNA: TGTGCCAGCAGTTTCGGGGGGCGCTTTTCCAAAAACATTCAGTACTTC
CDR3: CASSFGGRFSKNIQYF

J: TRBJ2-2
size: -
V: TRBV10-1
D: -
DNA: TGCGCCAGCAGTGGAGCGGGCACCGGGGAGCTGTTTTTT
CDR3: CASSGAGTGELFF

J: TRBJ1-1
size: -
V: TRBV19
D: TRBD1
DNA: TGTGCCAGTAACAGGGGGCGTTTTAACACTGAAGCTTTCTTT
CDR3: CASNRGRFNTEAFF

J: TRBJ2-1
size: -
V: TRBV7-2
D: -
DNA: TGTGCCAGCAGCTTCGTAAAAGCCCATGAGCAGTTCTTC
CDR3: CASSFVKAHEQFF

J: TRBJ1-2
size: -
V: TRBV3-1/TRBV3-2
D: -
DNA: TGTGCCAGCAGCCGCGGGGTCGAGGGCTACACCTTC
CDR3: CASSRGVEGYTF

J: TRBJ2-7
size: -
V: TRBV11-2
D: TRBD2
DNA: TGTGCCAGCAGCGCCTTACTAGCGGCCACCTACGAGCAGTACTTC
CDR3: CASSALLAATYEQYF

J: TRBJ2-5
size: -
V: TRBV19
D: -
DNA: TGTGCCAGTAGTAGGGCCATCCAAGAGACCCAGTACTTC
CDR3: CASSRAIQETQYF

J: TRBJ1-2
size: -
V: TRBV5-5
D: TRBD1
DNA: TGTGCCAGCAGCTGGGACAGGGCGTCCTATGGCTACACCTTC
CDR3: CASSWDRASYGYTF

J: TRBJ2-1
size: -
V: TRBV6-5
D: TRBD2
DNA: TGTGCCAGCAGTCGGACTAGCGGGAGGAATGAGCAGTTCTTC
CDR3: CASSRTSGRNEQFF

J: TRBJ1-1
size: -
V: TRBV12-3/TRBV12-4
D: -
DNA: TGTGCCAGCAGTCAGGGTTCCGCTGAAGCTTTCTTT
CDR3: CASSQGSAEAFF

J: TRBJ2-7
size: -
V: TRBV30
D: TRBD2
DNA: TGTGCCTGGAGTGCAACCGGACTAGGCGGTTTCGTTTTC
CDR3: CAWSATGLGGFVF

J: TRBJ2-3
size: -
V: TRBV10-3
D: TRBD2
DNA: TGTGCCATCAGCCCGGGACTAGCGGACACAGATACGCAGTATTTT
CDR3: CAISPGLADTDTQYF

J: TRBJ2-1
size: -
V: TRBV5-1
D: TRBD2
DNA: TGCGCCAGCAGCTTGGAAGGATTGAGCGGGGTTTCCTACAATGAGCAGTTCTTC
CDR3: CASSLEGLSGVSYNEQFF

J: TRBJ2-5
size: -
V: TRBV7-2
D: -
DNA: TGTGCCAGCAACCCTATGGGGCTGAGGCAAGAGACCCAGTACTTC
CDR3: CASNPMGLRQETQYF

J: TRBJ2-1
size: -
V: TRBV7-8
D: -
DNA: TGTGCCAGCAGCTTAGGGGGGGATGAGCAGTTCTTC
CDR3: CASSLGGDEQFF

J: TRBJ2-2
size: -
V: TRBV11-2
D: -
DNA: TGTGCCAGCAGCTTCAGGGGAGCCGGGGAGCTGTTTTTT
CDR3: CASSFRGAGELFF

J: TRBJ1-6
size: -
V: TRBV28
D: -
DNA: TGTGCCAGCTGCCCTGGGGGCCCAGAAACCCTCCACTTT
CDR3: CASCPGGPETLHF

J: TRBJ1-3
size: once
V: TRBV5-5
D: -
DNA: TGTGCCAGCAGTTTACAGGGAAACACCATATATTTT
CDR3: CASSLQGNTIYF

J: TRBJ2-3
size: -
V: TRBV11-2
D: TRBD2
DNA: TGTGCCAGCAGCCTCGGGGGGACAGATACGCAGTATTTT
CDR3: CASSLGGTDTQYF

J: TRBJ2-7
size: -
V: TRBV28
D: TRBD1
DNA: TGTGCCAGCAGACCGGGACAGTCCTACGAGCAGTACTTC
CDR3: CASRPGQSYEQYF

J: TRBJ1-1
size: -
V: TRBV7-9
D: -
DNA: TGTGCCAGCAGGTGGACTGACACTGAAGCTTTCTTT
CDR3: CASRWTDTEAFF

J: TRBJ1-2
size: -
V: TRBV10-3
D: -
DNA: TGTGCCATCAGAGCTGGTGTGGGTCTTAGCCACTATGGCTACACCTTC
CDR3: CAIRAGVGLSHYGYTF

J: TRBJ1-2
size: few
V: TRBV25-1
D: TRBD1
DNA: TGTGCCAGCAGTGCCCTGGGACAGCTCGTTGGCGATGGCTACACCTTC
CDR3: CASSALGQLVGDGYTF

J: TRBJ2-5
size: -
V: TRBV7-2
D: -
DNA: TGTGCCAGCAGCCCCGTTGGGCTACCAGAGACCCAGTACTTC
CDR3: CASSPVGLPETQYF

J: TRBJ1-6
size: -
V: TRBV28
D: TRBD1
DNA: TGTGCCAGCAGTCCGACAGGGCTGAATTCACCCCTCCACTTT
CDR3: CASSPTGLNSPLHF

J: TRBJ2-1
size: once
V: TRBV2
D: TRBD2
DNA: TGTGCCAGCACCCCCTGGACGGGAGGGCCCAATGAGCAGTTCTTC
CDR3: CASTPWTGGPNEQFF

J: TRBJ1-1
size: -
V: TRBV3-1/TRBV3-2
D: -
DNA: TGTGCCAGCAGCCAAGTTAGTTTTCGCGGCGGTGAAGCTTTCTTT
CDR3: CASSQVSFRGGEAFF

J: TRBJ1-4
size: -
V: TRBV27
D: -
DNA: TGTGCCAGCAGGGTCTCACGACGAGGTGAAAAACTGTTTTTT
CDR3: CASRVSRRGEKLFF

J: TRBJ1-5
size: -
V: TRBV30
D: -
DNA: TGTGCCTGGAGTGAAATACAGGGTTTCTCCAATCAGCCCCAGCATTTT
CDR3: CAWSEIQGFSNQPQHF

J: TRBJ1-5
size: -
V: TRBV30
D: -
DNA: TGTGCCTGGAGTCCCTTAGTGGATCAGCCCCAGCATTTT
CDR3: CAWSPLVDQPQHF

J: TRBJ1-5
size: -
V: TRBV6-5
D: TRBD1
DNA: TGTGCCAGCTCGCAGGGGGTAAATCAGCCCCAGCATTTT
CDR3: CASSQGVNQPQHF

J: TRBJ2-1
size: -
V: TRBV2
D: TRBD2
DNA: TGTGCCAGCGGCCTAGCGGGGTTTGATGAGCAGTTCTTC
CDR3: CASGLAGFDEQFF

J: TRBJ2-3
size: -
V: TRBV10-3
D: TRBD1
DNA: TGTGCCATCAGCCCTGTAGTGATACAGGGGAAACCCACAGATACGCAGTATTTT
CDR3: CAISPVVIQGKPTDTQYF

J: TRBJ2-5
size: -
V: TRBV3-1/TRBV3-2
D: -
DNA: TGTGCCAGCAGCCAACAGATTCAAGAGACCCAGTACTTC
CDR3: CASSQQIQETQYF

J: TRBJ2-2
size: -
V: TRBV28
D: TRBD1
DNA: TGTGCCAGCTGCAGGACAGGGCGCGGCACCGGGGAGCTGTTTTTT
CDR3: CASCRTGRGTGELFF

J: TRBJ2-5
size: few
V: TRBV6-6
D: TRBD2
DNA: TGTGCCAGCAGCCGCGGACTAGAGGAGACCCAGTACTTC
CDR3: CASSRGLEETQYF

J: TRBJ2-7
size: -
V: TRBV6-2/TRBV6-3
D: TRBD1
DNA: TGTGCCAGCAGTTACTCGAAGCAGGGGGCGCTTGAGCAGTACTTC
CDR3: CASSYSKQGALEQYF

J: TRBJ2-7
size: -
V: TRBV30
D: -
DNA: TGTGCCTGGAGAAACACAGGGAGCGGGCAGTACTTC
CDR3: CAWRNTGSGQYF

J: TRBJ1-1
size: few
V: TRBV10-1
D: -
DNA: TGCGCCAGCAGTTCGGGACTCTCGAACACTGAAGCTTTCTTT
CDR3: CASSSGLSNTEAFF

J: TRBJ2-2
size: once
V: TRBV5-1
D: TRBD2
DNA: TGCGCCAGCAGCTTCGCGGGAGGGGTGAACACCGGGGAGCTGTTTTTT
CDR3: CASSFAGGVNTGELFF

J: TRBJ2-5
size: -
V: TRBV30
D: -
DNA: TGTGCCTGGTCCCCCGGGGAGACCCAGTACTTC
CDR3: CAWSPGETQYF

J: TRBJ1-1
size: once
V: TRBV7-8
D: -
DNA: TGTGCCAGCAGCTTAGGAGGGACATACACTGAAGCTTTCTTT
CDR3: CASSLGGTYTEAFF

J: TRBJ2-7
size: -
V: TRBV6-5
D: TRBD1
DNA: TGTGCCAGCGGACAGGGATCGTACGAGCAGTACTTC
CDR3: CASGQGSYEQYF

J: TRBJ2-3
size: few
V: TRBV30
D: -
DNA: TGTGCCCGGAGGGGAGGAGGTACGCAGTATTTT
CDR3: CARRGGGTQYF

J: TRBJ1-4
size: -
V: TRBV5-1
D: TRBD1
DNA: TGCGCCAGCAGCCTCCGGACAGGGGGCGGTAATGAAAAACTGTTTTTT
CDR3: CASSLRTGGGNEKLFF

J: TRBJ1-2
size: -
V: TRBV28
D: TRBD1
DNA: TGTGCCAGCAGTTTGCGACAGGGGGCGGGTGGCTACACCTTC
CDR3: CASSLRQGAGGYTF

J: TRBJ2-3
size: -
V: TRBV27
D: TRBD2
DNA: TGTGCCAGCAGTTTATCTGGCCGGGCTAGCGGGAGGCCGTCAGATACGCAGTATTTT
CDR3: CASSLSGRASGRPSDTQYF

J: TRBJ1-5
size: -
V: TRBV28
D: -
DNA: TGTGCCAGCAGTTTATCGGTTCTCGATCAGCCCCAGCATTTT
CDR3: CASSLSVLDQPQHF

J: TRBJ2-1
size: few
V: TRBV28
D: TRBD2
DNA: TGTGCCAGCAGTTTGGGACTAGCGGGAGAGAGTGAGCAGTTCTTC
CDR3: CASSLGLAGESEQFF

J: TRBJ2-7
size: -
V: TRBV29-1
D: TRBD1
DNA: TGCAGCGTGACGGGACAGGGGGCTGGGTACGAGCAGTACTTC
CDR3: CSVTGQGAGYEQYF

J: TRBJ1-1
size: few
V: TRBV19
D: -
DNA: TGTGCCAGTAGTATAGATCTACGGAACACTGAAGCTTTCTTT
CDR3: CASSIDLRNTEAFF

J: TRBJ2-7
size: -
V: TRBV27
D: TRBD2
DNA: TGTGCCAGCAGTTTCTCAGGACTAGCGGGAGAGCAGTACTTC
CDR3: CASSFSGLAGEQYF

J: TRBJ1-5
size: -
V: TRBV29-1
D: -
DNA: TGCAGCGTTGCGACAAGGATGGGCCAGCCCCAGCATTTT
CDR3: CSVATRMGQPQHF

J: TRBJ2-7
size: -
V: TRBV5-1
D: -
DNA: TGCGCCAGCAGCCCTTCCGGGTCCTACGAGCAGTACTTC
CDR3: CASSPSGSYEQYF